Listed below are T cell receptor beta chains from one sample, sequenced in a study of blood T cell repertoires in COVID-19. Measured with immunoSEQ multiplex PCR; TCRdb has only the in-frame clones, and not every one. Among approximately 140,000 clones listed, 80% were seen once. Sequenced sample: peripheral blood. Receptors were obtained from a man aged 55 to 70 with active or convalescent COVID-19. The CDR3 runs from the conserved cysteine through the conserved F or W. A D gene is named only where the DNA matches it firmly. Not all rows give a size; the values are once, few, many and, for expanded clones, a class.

cdr3_aa: CASSGPNRVTGGYTF
cdr3_nt: TGTGCCAGCAGTGGTCCTAACAGGGTAACGGGGGGCTACACCTTC
d_call: NA
clone_size: NA
j_call: TRBJ1-2
v_call: TRBV2

cdr3_aa: CASSLLPVGAGNEKLFF
cdr3_nt: TGTGCCAGCAGTTTACTCCCTGTGGGGGCGGGTAATGAAAAACTGTTTTTT
d_call: NA
clone_size: NA
j_call: TRBJ1-4
v_call: TRBV28

cdr3_aa: CASSLDRVGAGGGETQYF
cdr3_nt: TGTGCCAGCAGCTTAGATCGAGTCGGTGCAGGGGGCGGGGAGACCCAGTACTTC
d_call: TRBD1
clone_size: NA
j_call: TRBJ2-5
v_call: TRBV11-2

cdr3_aa: CASSVGSPPESNEQFF
cdr3_nt: TGTGCCAGCAGCGTAGGTAGCCCCCCGGAGTCAAATGAGCAGTTCTTC
d_call: NA
clone_size: NA
j_call: TRBJ2-1
v_call: TRBV9

cdr3_aa: CASLSTDTQYF
cdr3_nt: TGTGCCAGTCTATCAACAGATACGCAGTATTTT
d_call: NA
clone_size: NA
j_call: TRBJ2-3
v_call: TRBV7-9

cdr3_aa: CASSVTGAANTEAFF
cdr3_nt: TGTGCCAGCAGTGTAACAGGGGCTGCCAACACTGAAGCTTTCTTT
d_call: TRBD1
clone_size: NA
j_call: TRBJ1-1
v_call: TRBV2

cdr3_aa: CASSTTGAGANTIYF
cdr3_nt: TGTGCCAGTAGTACCACAGGGGCCGGCGCAAACACCATATATTTT
d_call: TRBD1
clone_size: NA
j_call: TRBJ1-3
v_call: TRBV19

cdr3_aa: CASSSIQGPYQPQHF
cdr3_nt: TGTGCCAGCAGCTCTATCCAGGGTCCTTATCAGCCCCAGCATTTT
d_call: NA
clone_size: NA
j_call: TRBJ1-5
v_call: TRBV7-9

cdr3_aa: CASSEQGRNSPLHF
cdr3_nt: TGTGCCAGTAGTGAACAGGGGAGGAACTCACCCCTCCACTTT
d_call: TRBD1
clone_size: few
j_call: TRBJ1-6
v_call: TRBV19

cdr3_aa: CASSPNSGTGTTEAFF
cdr3_nt: TGTGCCAGCTCACCGAATTCCGGGACAGGGACCACTGAAGCTTTCTTT
d_call: TRBD1
clone_size: NA
j_call: TRBJ1-1
v_call: TRBV18

cdr3_aa: CASSLAQGRNSPLHF
cdr3_nt: TGCGCCAGCAGCTTGGCACAGGGGAGAAATTCACCCCTCCACTTT
d_call: TRBD1
clone_size: NA
j_call: TRBJ1-6
v_call: TRBV5-1

cdr3_aa: CASVGGLNTEAFF
cdr3_nt: TGTGCCAGCGTCGGAGGGTTGAACACTGAAGCTTTCTTT
d_call: NA
clone_size: NA
j_call: TRBJ1-1
v_call: TRBV25-1

cdr3_aa: CASSRGLDNEQFF
cdr3_nt: TGTGCCAGCAGTCGGGGACTGGACAATGAGCAGTTCTTC
d_call: NA
clone_size: once
j_call: TRBJ2-1
v_call: TRBV6-2/TRBV6-3

cdr3_aa: CASSLQGDTEAFF
cdr3_nt: TGCGCCAGCAGCTTGCAGGGCGACACTGAAGCTTTCTTT
d_call: NA
clone_size: few
j_call: TRBJ1-1
v_call: TRBV5-1

cdr3_aa: CASSQPDRETQYF
cdr3_nt: TGTGCCAGCAGCCAACCCGATCGGGAGACCCAGTACTTC
d_call: NA
clone_size: NA
j_call: TRBJ2-5
v_call: TRBV3-1/TRBV3-2

cdr3_aa: CASSQTGSANTGELFF
cdr3_nt: TGCGCCAGCAGCCAGACGGGTAGCGCGAACACCGGGGAGCTGTTTTTT
d_call: NA
clone_size: NA
j_call: TRBJ2-2
v_call: TRBV4-3

cdr3_aa: CASSPTGNSYNEQFF
cdr3_nt: TGTGCCAGCTCACCCACAGGGAACTCCTACAATGAGCAGTTCTTC
d_call: NA
clone_size: few
j_call: TRBJ2-1
v_call: TRBV5-4

cdr3_aa: CASSTDRGGTEAFF
cdr3_nt: TGTGCCAGTAGTACGGACAGGGGCGGCACTGAAGCTTTCTTT
d_call: TRBD1
clone_size: NA
j_call: TRBJ1-1
v_call: TRBV19

cdr3_aa: CASSFSSYDNEQFF
cdr3_nt: TGTGCCAGCAGCTTTAGTAGCTACGACAATGAGCAGTTCTTC
d_call: NA
clone_size: NA
j_call: TRBJ2-1
v_call: TRBV5-6

cdr3_aa: CASREQGESPLHF
cdr3_nt: TGTGCCAGCAGAGAACAGGGGGAATCACCCCTCCACTTT
d_call: TRBD1
clone_size: NA
j_call: TRBJ1-6
v_call: TRBV27

cdr3_aa: CASRVIAGVDTDTQYF
cdr3_nt: TGTGCCAGCAGGGTCATAGCGGGAGTGGACACAGATACGCAGTATTTT
d_call: TRBD2
clone_size: NA
j_call: TRBJ2-3
v_call: TRBV28

cdr3_aa: CASSSRRTEAFF
cdr3_nt: TGTGCCAGTAGTAGCCGTAGAACTGAAGCTTTCTTT
d_call: NA
clone_size: NA
j_call: TRBJ1-1
v_call: TRBV19

cdr3_aa: CASTYSDSFYEQYF
cdr3_nt: TGTGCCAGCACTTACTCCGACAGTTTCTACGAGCAGTACTTC
d_call: NA
clone_size: NA
j_call: TRBJ2-7
v_call: TRBV28

cdr3_aa: CSVENGEGYTF
cdr3_nt: TGCAGCGTTGAAAACGGAGAAGGCTACACCTTC
d_call: NA
clone_size: NA
j_call: TRBJ1-2
v_call: TRBV29-1

cdr3_aa: CASSPTGGSTEAFF
cdr3_nt: TGTGCCAGTAGTCCCACAGGGGGCAGCACTGAAGCTTTCTTT
d_call: TRBD1
clone_size: NA
j_call: TRBJ1-1
v_call: TRBV19